The clone carrying this T cell receptor (beta chain) turned up a few times. Its antigen is currently unknown. This sample was included in a study of T cells after yellow fever vaccination. Study conclusions and caveats: Post-booster samples contained most primary-vaccination clones (about 96% CD4, 70% to 90% CD8).

Each CDR3 protein gets one entry after TCRdb re-called the 5' RACE reads with MiXCR. The repertoire has some 560,000 distinct CDR3 sequences, about 19% of them found once; the top ten carry 13% to 15%. The V gene's germline CDR1 is DFQATT and CDR2 SNEGSKA (reference sequence). With 3 bases clipped from V and 4 bases from J, the junction kept 6 bases outside the gene matches. The CDR3 spans 14 residues. This sequence joins TRBV20-1 and TRBJ1-5; 7 nucleotides match TRBD1. This receptor was obtained from a man aged 25-45 years who received the YFV17D yellow fever vaccine. Sequencing was performed on PBMCs, taken 15 days after the yellow fever booster vaccination. CDR3 DNA: TGCAGTGCTAGGGGCGGGACAGTAAATCAGCCCCAGCATTTT. As protein: CSARGGTVNQPQHF.